The next 17 T cell receptor beta chains were all read from a single sample in a study of blood T cell repertoires in COVID-19. Using immunoSEQ multiplex PCR, the repertoire was profiled, and TCRdb retains in-frame clones only, with some absent. The repertoire holds under 250,000 clones, with roughly four fifths as singletons. Sequencing input: peripheral blood. Receptors were obtained from a man aged 45-65 years with active or convalescent COVID-19.

CDR3 residues: CASSLAAGIYNEQFF. Here the CDR3 DNA reads TGCGCCAGCAGCTTGGCAGCGGGGATCTACAATGAGCAGTTCTTC. This chain joins TRBV5-1 and TRBJ2-1; TRBD2 matches 7 bases. In germline, CDR1 is SGHRS, CDR2 YFSETQ. The CDR3 length is 15 residues. The trim removed 0 bases at V and 3 bases at J, leaving 3 bases unmatched.

The chain uses TRBV7-9 and TRBJ1-2; TRBD1 might be the D (5 bases). This CDR3 contains 13 residues. The V end was cut by 5 bases, the J end by 7 bases, with 14 bases between. Germline CDR1 reads SEHNR; CDR2 reads FQNEAQ (reference sequence). CDR3 protein: CASSPRSGPGYTF. The CDR3 DNA reads as TGTGCCAGCAGCCCTCGCTCAGGGCCTGGCTACACCTTC.

This chain joins TRBV19 and TRBJ1-1; D remains ambiguous. CDR3 size: 12 residues. The germline V gene encodes CDR1 LNHDA and CDR2 SQIVND (reference sequence). V lost 4 bases and J 7 bases, leaving 10 bases between the germline ends. The CDR3 nucleotides read TGTGCCAGTAGTACACACTACCTTGAAGCTTTCTTT. It specifies CASSTHYLEAFF.

This chain links TRBV6-5 with TRBJ2-3; D is perhaps TRBD2 (6 bases). The CDR3 length is 15 residues. Between the trimmed V and J ends, which lost 7 bases and 6 bases, there was a span of 20 bases. Germline-derived CDR1 and CDR2 are MNHEY and SVGAGI. In DNA, the CDR3 is TGTGCCAGCAAATTAGTTGAGGGGAGGCGGGATACGCAGTATTTT. The encoded protein is CASKLVEGRRDTQYF.

The V call is TRBV5-4, the J call TRBJ1-4, with D possibly being TRBD1 (5 bases). V gave up 4 bases and J gave up 4 bases, with 11 bases separating them. This CDR3 has 14 amino acids. Germline V CDR1 and CDR2: SGHNT, YYREEE (reference sequence). The DNA for the CDR3 is TGTGCCAGCAGCCGTGGAGGGGTTAATGAAAAACTGTTTTTT. It yields the protein CASSRGGVNEKLFF.

This chain joins TRBV27 and TRBJ1-4; 8 bases match TRBD1. This CDR3 is 14 amino acids long. After removal of 6 bases from V and 7 bases from J, the junction contained 7 bases not matched to a gene. Germline CDR1 MNHEY, CDR2 SMNVEV (reference sequence). CDR3: CASRLGDRFEKLFF. CDR3 coding DNA: TGTGCCAGCAGACTCGGGGACAGGTTTGAAAAACTGTTTTTT.

V usage is TRBV24-1 and J usage is TRBJ2-3; 7 nucleotides match TRBD1. The CDR3 sequence is 17 residues long. The germline gives CDR1 KGHDR, CDR2 SFDVKD. The V gene end was trimmed by 1 base and the J gene end by 1 base; junction bases not matched to a gene: 7. The CDR3 nucleotides are TGTGCCACCAGTGATTTAAAGGGGGCTCCCCGCACAGATACGCAGTATTTT. Residues: CATSDLKGAPRTDTQYF.

The V and J genes are TRBV7-6 and TRBJ2-7; TRBD2 matches 8 bases. The CDR3 loop spans 16 amino acids. Germline loops: CDR1 SGHVS, CDR2 FNYEAQ. Losses at the gene ends were 5 bases for V and 4 bases for J; bases not matched to a gene: 13. CDR3 in DNA: TGTGCCAGCAGCCTCCGACTAGCGACGGAAGGGTACGAGCAGTACTTC. This gives the protein CASSLRLATEGYEQYF.

V usage is TRBV4-2 and J usage is TRBJ1-1, with D unresolved. The V end was cut by 1 base, the J end by 1 base, with 10 bases between. The CDR3 spans 15 residues. Germline-derived CDR1 and CDR2 are LGHNA and YNFKEQ. DNA for the CDR3: TGTGCCAGCAGCCAAGGTAGCGGGGAGAACACTGAAGCTTTCTTT. Protein sequence: CASSQGSGENTEAFF.

The chain is built from TRBV29-1 and TRBJ2-7; 10 bases are shared with TRBD1. The germline CDR1 and CDR2 sequences are SQVTM and ANQGSEA. The CDR3 loop spans 12 amino acids. With V trimmed by 8 bases and J by 4 bases, 5 bases remained unmatched. CDR3 sequence reads: CSCGQGEYEQYF. The CDR3 DNA reads TGCAGCTGTGGACAGGGGGAATACGAGCAGTACTTC.

The V call is TRBV28, the J call TRBJ1-5; 9 nucleotides match TRBD1. The germline gives CDR1 MDHEN, CDR2 SYDVKM. The CDR3 covers 14 residues. J gave up 2 bases and V 6 bases, and 2 bases lay outside the gene matches. CDR3 DNA sequence: TGTGCCAGCAGACGGGACAGGGGCAATCAGCCCCAGCATTTT. It is translated as CASRRDRGNQPQHF.

V gene TRBV7-9 combines with J gene TRBJ2-3; possibly TRBD2 for D (6 bases). There are 16 residues in the CDR3. V lost 5 bases and J lost 2, with 17 bases in between. The germline V gene encodes CDR1 SEHNR and CDR2 FQNEAQ (reference sequence). As DNA, the CDR3 is TGTGCCAGCAGCGGAGGGCCTGGTTTAATCACAGATACGCAGTATTTT. Protein sequence: CASSGGPGLITDTQYF. The full variable domain, completed using reference TRBV7-9 and TRBJ2-3, is DTGVSQNPRHKITKRGQNVTFRCDPISEHNRLYWYRQTLGQGPEFLTYFQNEAQLEKSRLLSDRFSAERPKGSFSTLEIQRTEQGDSAMYLCASSGGPGLITDTQYFGPGTRLTVL.

This chain links TRBV7-6 with TRBJ1-1, with TRBD1 as a possible D gene (5 bases). The germline CDR1 and CDR2 sequences are SGHVS and FNYEAQ. CDR3 length: 17 amino acids. Trimming took off 2 bases at V and 4 bases at J, with 20 bases between the two ends. CDR3 region: CASSLRAGRYQATEAFF. For the CDR3, the DNA is TGTGCCAGCAGCTTACGTGCAGGGAGGTACCAGGCCACTGAAGCTTTCTTT.

The sample holds one count of this clone. V is TRBV5-1 and J is TRBJ2-2, with a possible D match to TRBD2 (6 bases). Germline lookup yields CDR1 SGHRS and CDR2 YFSETQ. Trimming removed 2 bases at V and 4 bases at J, with 12 bases between. There are 15 residues in the CDR3. The CDR3 loop reads CASSLRGDSTGELFF. The CDR3 nucleotides are TGCGCCAGCAGCTTACGTGGGGACTCCACCGGGGAGCTGTTTTTT. Filled out from reference TRBV5-1 and TRBJ2-2, the complete variable domain reads KAGVTQTPRYLIKTRGQQVTLSCSPISGHRSVSWYQQTPGQGLQFLFEYFSETQRNKGNFPGRFSGRQFSNSRSEMNVSTLELGDSALYLCASSLRGDSTGELFFGEGSRLTVL.

The chain has TRBV6-5 and TRBJ1-2; TRBD1 might be the D (5 bases). Germline assignment: CDR1 MNHEY and CDR2 SVGAGI. The CDR3 is 13 residues long. V gave up 2 bases and J gave up 7 bases, with 11 bases separating them. CDR3 nucleotide sequence: TGTGCCAGCAGTTACAGGGGACTCTCTGGCTACACCTTC. This encodes CASSYRGLSGYTF.

V is TRBV9 and J is TRBJ1-1, with 11 nucleotides matching TRBD1. Germline V gives CDR1 SGDLS, CDR2 YYNGEE. This CDR3 spans 15 amino acids. The V gene end was trimmed by 3 bases and the J gene end by 1 base; junction bases not matched to a gene: 2. This chain's CDR3 is CASSGTGGRNTEAFF. The CDR3 DNA sequence: TGTGCCAGCAGCGGGACAGGGGGCAGGAACACTGAAGCTTTCTTT.

The chain couples TRBV6-4 to TRBJ1-1; 7 bases line up with TRBD1. The CDR3 contains 13 residues. Germline V gene data show CDR1 as MRHNA and CDR2 as SNTAGT. Germline trimming cut 4 bases from V and 6 bases from J; bases unmatched to any gene: 5. This CDR3 is CASSADRAAEAFF. The CDR3 DNA follows: TGTGCCAGCAGTGCCGACAGGGCCGCTGAAGCTTTCTTT.